The 32 T cell receptor beta chains below were found in one sample sequenced in a study of cytomegalovirus exposure and HLA in healthy donors. The PCR was carried out with 60 Vbeta primers and 13 Jbeta primers. Sequencing used immunoSEQ multiplex PCR; TCRdb keeps in-frame clones, though not all of them. The sample consists of just over 150,000 clones, around 76% of them appearing once. The specimen sequenced was PBMCs. Receptor source: a female donor in good health and CMV-seronegative.

This chain uses TRBV30 with TRBJ2-7; D is perhaps TRBD1 (6 bases). This CDR3 is built from 14 residues. The V and J ends lost 5 bases and 2 bases respectively, with 16 bases between them. Germline V gene data show CDR1 as GTSNPN and CDR2 as SVGIG (reference sequence). The CDR3 nucleotides read TGTGCCTGGCGATATAGGGACACCGCCTACGAGCAGTACTTC. This encodes CAWRYRDTAYEQYF.

V usage is TRBV27 and J usage is TRBJ1-2; the match to TRBD1 covers 10 bases. This CDR3 spans 18 amino acids. Per the germline V gene, CDR1 is MNHEY and CDR2 is SMNVEV (reference sequence). With V trimmed by 5 bases and J by 4 bases, 16 bases remained unmatched. The CDR3 coding sequence is TGTGCCAGCAGTCCAGGGGGGGGACAGGGGCCCTCGGGCTATGGCTACACCTTC. Its translation is CASSPGGGQGPSGYGYTF.

Points on this clone: Other DNA sequences in the sample encode the same CDR3. The V and J genes are TRBV5-1 and TRBJ1-4; D uncertain. The germline gives CDR1 SGHRS, CDR2 YFSETQ. The CDR3 covers 15 residues. Between the trimmed V and J ends, which lost 0 bases and 2 bases, there was a span of 8 bases. The CDR3 sequence is CASSLAAGTNEKLFF. In nucleotides, the CDR3 is TGCGCCAGCAGCTTGGCCGCGGGGACTAATGAAAAACTGTTTTTT.

This clone was recorded a few times. The chain has TRBV2 and TRBJ1-1; possibly TRBD1 for D (5 bases). Trimming removed 6 bases from V and 0 bases from J, with 11 bases in between. CDR1 and CDR2 from the germline V gene are SNHLY and FYNNEI. The CDR3 runs 14 residues. The CDR3 region has the DNA TGTGCCAGCAGGTACAGGTTCATGAACACTGAAGCTTTCTTT. Amino acid sequence: CASRYRFMNTEAFF.

This chain joins TRBV5-6 and TRBJ2-5; maybe TRBD1 (6 bases). The CDR3 sequence is 17 residues long. CDR1 is SGHDT and CDR2 is YYEEEE in the germline V gene. V shed 0 bases and J shed 5 bases, with 20 bases lying between them. The CDR3 here is CASSLVGHSTYWETQYF. DNA for the CDR3: TGTGCCAGCAGCTTGGTGGGACATTCGACTTATTGGGAGACCCAGTACTTC.

V usage is TRBV14 and J usage is TRBJ2-7, with 8 bases identical to TRBD1. The germline V gene has CDR1 SGHDN and CDR2 FVKESK. The CDR3 contains 17 residues. V was clipped by 1 base and J by 3 bases; unmatched bases: 11. This chain's CDR3 is CASSQGSLRDRGYEQYF. The CDR3 bases are TGTGCCAGCAGCCAAGGGAGTCTTAGAGACAGGGGCTACGAGCAGTACTTC.

The rearrangement uses TRBV12-5 and TRBJ1-6; D unresolved. Germline V gene sequence: CDR1 LGHNT, CDR2 FRNRAP. This CDR3 is 12 amino acids long. Deletions cut 2 bases from V and 8 bases from J, with 4 bases between. CDR3 nucleotide sequence: TGTGCTAGTGGTTTGTCGGATTCACCCCTCCACTTT. It is translated as CASGLSDSPLHF.

Worth noting for this clone: Other DNA variants within this sample encode the same CDR3. The genes are TRBV5-1 and TRBJ1-1, with D maybe TRBD1 (5 bases). Trimming removed 0 bases at V and 1 base at J, with 7 bases between. The CDR3 is 14 amino acids. The germline V gene encodes CDR1 SGHRS and CDR2 YFSETQ. Here the CDR3 reads CASSLGGENTEAFF. CDR3 bases: TGCGCCAGCAGCTTGGGGGGGGAGAACACTGAAGCTTTCTTT.

This clone has just a few counts. The chain carries TRBV4-2 and TRBJ2-7; D remains ambiguous. CDR1 and CDR2 (germline): LGHNA, YNFKEQ. This CDR3 is built from 13 residues. Trimming cost V 0 bases and J 3 bases, with 6 bases left between them. As DNA, the CDR3 is TGTGCCAGCAGCCAAGACACTGACTACGAGCAGTACTTC. Translation gives CASSQDTDYEQYF.

J is TRBJ1-1 and V is TRBV6-6, with D perhaps TRBD1 (5 bases). The V gene's germline CDR1 is MNHNY and CDR2 SVGAGI (reference sequence). Trimming cost V 4 bases and J 3 bases, with 12 bases left between them. This CDR3 has 14 residues. CDR3 coding DNA: TGTGCCAGCAGTTCGCGGGGGATCGACACTGAAGCTTTCTTT. It is translated as CASSSRGIDTEAFF.

The chain recombines TRBV14 with TRBJ2-5; TRBD2 matches at 11 bases. Germline V gives CDR1 SGHDN, CDR2 FVKESK. V lost 0 bases to trimming and J lost 2 bases; unmatched junction nucleotides: 11. The CDR3 is 19 residues long. The CDR3 loop reads CASSQDWASGRRAQETQYF. The CDR3 DNA follows: TGTGCCAGCAGCCAAGATTGGGCTAGCGGGAGGCGAGCGCAAGAGACCCAGTACTTC.

The J gene is TRBJ1-3, the V gene TRBV9; 8 bases align to TRBD1. The J segment lost 3 bases and the V segment lost 0 bases, leaving 8 bases of the junction unmatched. The CDR3 totals 17 residues. In germline, CDR1 is SGDLS, CDR2 YYNGEE. The CDR3 bases are TGTGCCAGCAGCGTAGGCCTACAGGGGGATCGTGGAAACACCATATATTTT. Translating it yields CASSVGLQGDRGNTIYF. The full variable domain, its missing parts supplied by reference TRBV9 and TRBJ1-3, is DSGVTQTPKHLITATGQRVTLRCSPRSGDLSVYWYQQSLDQGLQFLIQYYNGEERAKGNILERFSAQQFPDLHSELNLSSLELGDSALYFCASSVGLQGDRGNTIYFGEGSWLTVV.

The chain's CDR3 is CASSLMGQAETQYF. The DNA of the CDR3 is TGTGCCAGCAGCTTAATGGGACAGGCAGAGACCCAGTACTTC. The J gene is TRBJ2-5, the V gene TRBV7-2; 8 nucleotides agree with TRBD1. Germline CDR1 reads SGHTA; CDR2 reads FQGNSA. The CDR3 extends over 14 amino acids. Trimming at V came to 2 bases and at J to 4 bases, leaving 3 bases not matched to a gene.

The chain carries TRBV4-2 and TRBJ2-7; weak D call: TRBD2 (6 bases). The V end was cut by 1 base, the J end by 0 bases, with 7 bases between. The CDR3 consists of 14 residues. Per the germline V gene, CDR1 is LGHNA and CDR2 is YNFKEQ. This chain's CDR3 is CASSQGTNSYEQYF. The CDR3 DNA follows: TGTGCCAGCAGCCAAGGGACTAACTCCTACGAGCAGTACTTC.

About this clone: Additional DNA sequences in this sample encode the identical CDR3. This chain joins TRBV27 and TRBJ1-2; 7 bases map to TRBD1. The CDR3 extends over 14 amino acids. V shed 4 bases and J 1 base; nucleotides not matched to a gene: 3. CDR1 is MNHEY, CDR2 SMNVEV, per germline (reference sequence). The CDR3 loop reads CASSSRQGNYGYTF. CDR3 coding DNA: TGTGCCAGCAGTTCTCGACAGGGTAACTATGGCTACACCTTC.

CDR3 loop: CASTDRWELAGDSYEQYF. CDR3 sequence (DNA): TGCGCCAGCACCGATAGGTGGGAGCTAGCGGGGGACTCCTACGAGCAGTACTTC. The genes are TRBV5-1 and TRBJ2-5; 10 nucleotides match TRBD2. The tail of the sequence fits TRBJ2-7 better, so the J call may be wrong. The CDR3 loop spans 18 amino acids. Germline CDR1 reads SGHRS; CDR2 reads YFSETQ.

V gene TRBV5-1 combines with J gene TRBJ1-3, with TRBD1 matching 9 bases. Germline assignment: CDR1 SGHRS and CDR2 YFSETQ. The CDR3 length is 15 residues. Germline trimming cut 2 bases from V and 4 bases from J; bases unmatched to any gene: 4. The CDR3 sequence is CASSLQGASGNTIYF. The CDR3 DNA follows: TGCGCCAGCAGCTTACAGGGGGCATCAGGAAACACCATATATTTT.

The V call is TRBV5-4, the J call TRBJ2-5; no definite D call. Trimming removed 0 bases from V and 1 base from J, with 7 bases in between. The germline gives CDR1 SGHNT, CDR2 YYREEE (reference sequence). The CDR3 runs to 14 residues. CDR3 protein: CASSLAQVQETQYF. The CDR3 nucleotides read TGTGCCAGCAGCTTGGCGCAGGTCCAAGAGACCCAGTACTTC.

V and J are TRBV10-1 and TRBJ1-2, with D uncertain. Looked up from germline, CDR1 is WNHNN and CDR2 is SYGVQD (reference sequence). The CDR3 consists of 14 residues. The V gene lost 3 bases and the J gene lost 0 bases, with 8 bases spanning the gap. CDR3 DNA: TGCGCCAGCAGTGACGGAGCAACTAACTATGGCTACACCTTC. Amino acids: CASSDGATNYGYTF.

The rearrangement joins TRBV27 to TRBJ1-3; 9 nucleotides match TRBD1. Unmatched junction bases numbered 4, after V lost 6 bases and J lost 1 base. The V gene's germline CDR1 is MNHEY and CDR2 SMNVEV (reference sequence). The CDR3 covers 15 residues. The CDR3: CASRPTGGSGNTIYF. The CDR3 region has the DNA TGTGCCAGCAGACCGACAGGGGGATCTGGAAACACCATATATTTT.

CDR3: CASSFLAQGEAFF. CDR3 nucleotide sequence: TGTGCCAGTAGTTTCCTGGCCCAGGGTGAAGCTTTCTTT. The chain is built from TRBV19 and TRBJ1-1, with a possible D match to TRBD1 (5 bases). Germline assignment: CDR1 LNHDA and CDR2 SQIVND (reference sequence). V lost 5 bases and J 7 bases, leaving 14 bases between the germline ends. The CDR3 runs to 13 residues.

The chain employs TRBV7-6 and TRBJ2-5; 10 positions agree with TRBD2. Trimming at V came to 4 bases and at J to 5 bases, leaving 10 bases not matched to a gene. The CDR3 consists of 16 residues. The germline gives CDR1 SGHVS, CDR2 FNYEAQ. The CDR3 region is CASSSATSGSRETQYF. The CDR3 DNA follows: TGTGCCAGCAGCTCCGCGACTAGCGGGTCGAGGGAGACCCAGTACTTC.

The chain couples TRBV13 to TRBJ2-3; TRBD1 might be the D (5 bases). Per the germline V gene, CDR1 is PRHDT and CDR2 is FYEKMQ (reference sequence). V lost 2 bases and J 4 bases, leaving 10 bases between the germline ends. This CDR3 is 14 amino acids long. The CDR3 DNA is TGTGCCAGCAGCTTATCAGGGTTACCAGATACGCAGTATTTT. This translates into CASSLSGLPDTQYF.

The chain links TRBV7-8 to TRBJ2-6, with D perhaps TRBD2 (5 bases). Germline CDR1 reads SGHVS; CDR2 reads FQNEAQ. The CDR3 length is 18 residues. Trimming removed 1 base from V and 4 bases from J, with 17 bases in between. The CDR3, as DNA: TGTGCCAGCAGCTTAGGAACTAGTCCCACAGAGGGGGCCAACGTCCTGACTTTC. This codes for CASSLGTSPTEGANVLTF.

This chain connects TRBV9 to TRBJ1-1, with a possible D match to TRBD1 (6 bases). The germline V and J ends were trimmed by 4 bases and 2 bases, with 12 bases remaining between them. The V gene's germline CDR1 is SGDLS and CDR2 YYNGEE. This CDR3 is 14 amino acids long. The CDR3 protein is CASSPGTPNTEAFF. The CDR3 nucleotides read TGTGCCAGCAGCCCAGGGACACCCAACACTGAAGCTTTCTTT.

The chain combines TRBV2 with TRBJ1-5; perhaps TRBD1 as D (6 bases). The CDR3 totals 18 residues. V was cut by 6 bases and J by 5 bases, with 26 bases left in between. Germline V gives CDR1 SNHLY, CDR2 FYNNEI. CDR3 amino acids: CASRRWGPGSDLDQPQHF. For the CDR3, the DNA is TGTGCCAGCAGACGTTGGGGGCCCGGGTCCGACCTTGATCAGCCCCAGCATTTT.

This clone was observed a few times. This chain joins TRBV9 and TRBJ2-5; 8 bases match TRBD1. With 4 bases clipped from V and 2 bases from J, the junction kept 4 bases outside the gene matches. Germline values: CDR1 SGDLS, CDR2 YYNGEE. This CDR3 is built from 14 residues. CDR3 sequence: CASSPWTGQETQYF. The CDR3 bases are TGTGCCAGCAGCCCATGGACAGGGCAAGAGACCCAGTACTTC.

The chain recombines TRBV2 with TRBJ1-1; weak D call: TRBD1 (5 bases). Per the germline V gene, CDR1 is SNHLY and CDR2 is FYNNEI. This CDR3 contains 14 residues. The V end was cut by 0 bases, the J end by 7 bases, with 12 bases between. The CDR3 is CASSEALLRGEAFF. The CDR3 DNA reads TGTGCCAGCAGTGAAGCGCTTCTAAGGGGTGAAGCTTTCTTT.

The chain carries TRBV11-3 and TRBJ2-1; 11 positions agree with TRBD2. Germline CDR1 and CDR2: SGHNT and YENEEA. Unmatched junction bases numbered 9, after V lost 5 bases and J lost 9 bases. The CDR3 length is 15 residues. The CDR3 is CASSPEGTSGGEQFF. CDR3 nucleotides: TGTGCCAGCAGCCCTGAAGGGACTAGCGGTGGTGAGCAGTTCTTC.

This chain joins TRBV12-5 and TRBJ1-1; a possible D gene is TRBD1 (6 bases). V was trimmed by 0 bases and J by 0 bases, leaving 20 bases between them. CDR3 length: 19 amino acids. Germline V gives CDR1 LGHNT, CDR2 FRNRAP. For the CDR3, the DNA is TGTGCTAGTGGTTTGGTACTCGGGGGAGGGGGATCCCTGAACACTGAAGCTTTCTTT. This gives the protein CASGLVLGGGGSLNTEAFF.

The table lists this clone with a few counts. The chain joins TRBV7-2 to TRBJ1-3; D not certain. Germline CDR1 is SGHTA and CDR2 is FQGNSA. Trimming stripped 4 bases from V and 0 bases from J, with 10 bases between. The CDR3 spans 15 residues. The CDR3 region has the DNA TGTGCCAGCAGCTGGCAGAAAGACTCTGGAAACACCATATATTTT. Its translation is CASSWQKDSGNTIYF.

This sequence joins TRBV5-4 and TRBJ2-1; perhaps TRBD1 as D (6 bases). The V end was cut by 0 bases, the J end by 9 bases, with 22 bases between. The CDR3 loop spans 17 amino acids. The V gene's germline CDR1 is SGHNT and CDR2 YYREEE (reference sequence). The chain's CDR3 is CASSLGVRKGDRGEQFF. The CDR3 nucleotides read TGTGCCAGCAGCTTGGGGGTTAGGAAGGGGGATCGGGGTGAGCAGTTCTTC. The whole variable domain, filled in from reference TRBV5-4 and TRBJ2-1, reads ETGVTQSPTHLIKTRGQQVTLRCSSQSGHNTVSWYQQALGQGPQFIFQYYREEENGRGNFPPRFSGLQFPNYSSELNVNALELDDSALYLCASSLGVRKGDRGEQFFGPGTRLTVL.